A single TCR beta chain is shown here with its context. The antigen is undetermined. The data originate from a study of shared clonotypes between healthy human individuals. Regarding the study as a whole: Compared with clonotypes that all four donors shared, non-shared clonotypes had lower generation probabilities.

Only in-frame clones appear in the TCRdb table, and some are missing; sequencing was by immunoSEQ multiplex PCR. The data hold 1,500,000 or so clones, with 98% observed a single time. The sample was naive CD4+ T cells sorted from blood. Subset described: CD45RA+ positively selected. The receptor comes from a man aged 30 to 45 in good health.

CDR3 DNA: TGTGCCAGCAGTGTGACGGGGTCAGTCACGCAGTATTTT. Amino acid sequence: CASSVTGSVTQYF. The rearrangement links TRBV25-1 to TRBJ2-3, with D tentatively TRBD2 (5 bases). The CDR3 length is 13 residues. CDR1 is MGHDK, CDR2 SYGVNS, per germline. Trimming shortened V by 4 bases and J by 9 bases, and 14 bases separated the two germline ends. Full variable domain (missing parts from reference TRBV25-1 and TRBJ2-3): EADIYQTPRYLVIGTGKKITLECSQTMGHDKMYWYQQDPGMELHLIHYSYGVNSTEKGDLSSESTVSRIRTEHFPLTLESARPSHTSQYLCASSVTGSVTQYFGPGTRLTVL.